Its frequency marks the clone carrying this TCR beta chain as medium-sized (0.01 to 0.1%). The antigen is not known. The read halts 3 residues ahead of the CDR3 end, with the missing end drawn from the germline J gene. The sample belongs to a study of Tregs in tolerant kidney transplant recipients. Mixed chimerism was transient after nonmyeloablative marrow transplants from related graft donors. The protocol was immunoSEQ multiplex PCR, while the TCRdb copy is restricted to in-frame clones and leaves out a portion. The sample is made up of under 7,500 clones, and the top ten hold around 6% of it. Germline V gene sequence: CDR1 SGHRS, CDR2 YFSETQ. The CDR3 extends over 11 amino acids. Trimming pared 6 bases from V and 2 bases from J, leaving 4 bases between. Study-level findings and limits: Validation in larger populations is needed because few patients were studied.

The sequencing here drew on CD4+ T cells from blood (PBMCs), taken 6 months after the transplant. The chain carries TRBV5-1 and TRBJ2-3; no reliable D call. This TCR was recovered from a human patient who received a combined kidney and bone marrow transplant. Some T cells here may be from the graft donor. This chain's CDR3 is CASTNTDTQYF. The part of the CDR3 DNA that was read is TGCGCCAGCACAAACACAGATACG.